This T cell receptor beta chain is from a study of T cell clonality in common variable immunodeficiency (dated by TCRdb to about 2015). The full study reports these points: According to the authors, finding the cause of the higher clonality in CVID would require sequencing the repertoires of T cell subpopulations. CVID subjects shared fewer TCRbeta clones with each other than healthy controls did (p < 0.0001). TCRbeta clonality was higher in CVID subjects than in healthy controls (t-test p = 0.018), and the increase was most characteristic of about a third of subjects. Reportedly, TCRbeta sequences from CVID had fewer deletions and N-nucleotide insertions, and highly modified clones with 13 or more V deletions were absent from CVID. Correlations of repertoire features with clinical complications were constrained by heterogeneity among patients within the CVID cohort. Although equal DNA input was used, an average of approximately 82,000 unique sequences per sample was obtained for controls, compared with approximately 30,000 for CVID samples.

This clone was recorded many times. No antigen is known for it. The CDR3 is cut off 3 residues early in the read; its end comes from the germline J gene. Most CVID patients and most healthy controls were of Caucasian heritage. Heparinized peripheral whole blood samples of about 5 to 8 ml were collected from each donor. Genomic DNA from adults with common variable immune deficiency (CVID) and from healthy adult controls was used for sequencing of TCRbeta CDR3 repertoires. The control group was made up of some 22 healthy adult volunteers (about 10 male and 12 female) whose ages ranged from roughly 23 to 70 years, with a mean age of roughly 30. Diluted blood was subjected to density centrifugation over Hypaque 1077 or Ficoll-Paque for isolation of peripheral blood mononuclear cells. Unsorted mononuclear cells served as the source of genomic DNA, which was extracted either by Qiagen column purification or by a centrifugation-based method.

CDR1 is given as DFQATT and CDR2 as SNEGSKA, both from the germline V gene (reference sequence). V lost 3 bases and J lost 9 bases, and the count of bases not matched to a germline gene is 8. Spanning cysteine to phenylalanine, the CDR3 consists of 14 amino acids. Sequencing covers 33 bases of the CDR3, shown here with the frame starting at base 1. For sequencing input, CVID and control samples contributed equivalent amounts of genomic DNA. For every sample, a 60 bp segment covering the rearranged TCRbeta CDR3 region was amplified and then sequenced. The immunoSEQ assay, a bias-corrected multiplex PCR combined with high-throughput sequencing, was used to amplify TCRbeta. The published analysis was carried out like this. Each unique nucleotide sequence was treated as a clone and annotated with V, D and J genes, copy number and frequency. Sequences were labeled productive if in frame, and non-productive if out of frame or containing stop codons. As previously described, clonality was calculated on the basis of Shannon's entropy. Mean CDR3 Kyte-Doolittle hydropathy was derived from the predicted amino acid sequences of productive clones. Hierarchical clustering of scaled V gene usage was performed with the R hclust function using Manhattan distance and complete linkage. Sharing of clones by CDR3 amino acid sequence was evaluated through resampling of 12 repertoires per group over 100 rounds. The repertoires were searched for around 75 published EBV-specific and roughly 230 published CMV-specific TCRbeta sequences. Analysis left out a couple of CVID samples that produced under 10,000 sequences, so around 40 CVID repertoires remained. TCRdb holds this immuneACCESS table with in-frame rearrangements only. Some clones are missing; in checked studies, unresolved V genes explain under half, and the rest has no known cause. That table furnishes V, J and clone size, whereas the DNA furnished D and trimming. The sample counts tens of thousands of clones, each observed more than once. Clones ranked in the top ten supply approximately 13% of the sample.

The rearrangement joined TRBV20-1 to TRBJ2-1; TRBD2 lines up with 10 middle nucleotides. Sequences were obtained from peripheral blood mononuclear cells. This clonotype originated in a person aged 18-69 years in good health. The CDR3 bases that were read are TGCAGTGCTAGCCGGAGCGGGGGGGCCATTGAG. It encodes CSASRSGGAIE. The entire CDR3 reads CSASRSGGAIEQFF.